These T cell receptor beta chains were read from a single sample in a study of blood T cells in healthy people across ages. TCRdb fed the 5' RACE reads into MiXCR, producing one record per CDR3 protein. The sample lists 250,000 to 300,000 distinct CDR3 sequences; 25% to 30% were seen once. Input material: blood. These receptors were collected from a woman aged 70-85 years in good health. CDR3s include the opening cysteine and the closing phenylalanine or tryptophan. A D gene is named only where the DNA matches it firmly. Clone size is shown for a subset of rows, as once, few, many or a class of expanded clone.

clone_size j_call v_call d_call cdr3_aa cdr3_nt
- TRBJ2-1 TRBV28 - CASSGATARIGEEQFF TGTGCCAGCAGCGGGGCGACCGCCCGTATTGGCGAAGAGCAGTTCTTC
- TRBJ2-5 TRBV2 TRBD1 CASSAWTGETQYF TGTGCCAGCAGTGCCTGGACAGGCGAGACCCAGTACTTC
few TRBJ1-5 TRBV2 - CASRGVGQPQHF TGTGCCAGCCGAGGGGTGGGTCAGCCCCAGCATTTT
- TRBJ1-1 TRBV5-6 TRBD1 CASSLQGARDTEAFF TGTGCCAGCAGCTTACAGGGGGCGCGGGACACTGAAGCTTTCTTT
once TRBJ1-4 TRBV7-8 - CASSLDLGGEKLFF TGTGCCAGCAGCTTAGATCTGGGGGGGGAAAAACTGTTTTTT
few TRBJ2-6 TRBV5-1 - CASSLVPRTGANVLTF TGCGCCAGCAGCTTGGTCCCCCGAACTGGGGCCAACGTCCTGACTTTC
- TRBJ2-3 TRBV11-1 - CASSPRLEEDTQYF TGTGCCAGCAGCCCACGACTAGAAGAAGATACGCAGTATTTT
once TRBJ1-1 TRBV5-6 - CASSFRQGRTEAFF TGTGCCAGCAGCTTCAGGCAGGGGAGGACTGAAGCTTTCTTT
- TRBJ1-4 TRBV7-2 TRBD1 CASSCQTGTEEKLFF TGTGCCAGCAGCTGTCAGACAGGGACGGAAGAAAAACTGTTTTTT
many TRBJ2-1 TRBV7-8 - CASSLAGRYNEQFF TGTGCCAGCAGCTTAGCGGGAAGATACAATGAGCAGTTCTTC
- TRBJ2-5 TRBV5-1 - CASQRDETQYF TGCGCCAGCCAAAGGGATGAGACCCAGTACTTC
- TRBJ1-1 TRBV28 - CACQTFGGLTEAFF TGTGCTTGCCAAACCTTCGGGGGCCTTACTGAAGCTTTCTTT
few TRBJ2-1 TRBV20-1 - CSASDYSEQFF TGCAGTGCCTCTGACTACTCTGAGCAGTTCTTC
few TRBJ1-2 TRBV18 TRBD1 CASSRIGQGNYGYTF TGTGCCAGCTCACGCATTGGACAGGGTAACTATGGCTACACCTTC